These 25 T cell receptor beta chains originate from one sample sequenced in a study of monozygotic twins with cystic fibrosis. The table came from immunoSEQ multiplex PCR; TCRdb's copy has only in-frame clones and leaves some out. The sample contains thousands of clones, about 93% of which appear only once. Sequences were obtained from blood. The receptors shown here come from a boy aged 2 to 10 with cystic fibrosis.

This clone came up once. The chain couples TRBV5-1 to TRBJ1-5; possibly TRBD1 for D (5 bases). This CDR3 has 14 amino acids. The germline V gene encodes CDR1 SGHRS and CDR2 YFSETQ. V was trimmed by 2 bases and J by 3 bases, leaving 9 bases between them. The CDR3 coding sequence is TGCGCCAGCAGCTTAACAGGTCCCAATCAGCCCCAGCATTTT. Translating it yields CASSLTGPNQPQHF.

This rearrangement joins TRBV5-1 to TRBJ2-3, with 9 bases that match TRBD2. This CDR3 has 15 residues. V shed 4 bases and J 2 bases; nucleotides not matched to a gene: 5. The germline gives CDR1 SGHRS, CDR2 YFSETQ. The CDR3 DNA is TGCGCCAGCAGCCTCGCGGGGGGGCCCACAGATACGCAGTATTTT. This encodes CASSLAGGPTDTQYF.

Written as DNA, the CDR3 is TGCGCCAGCAGCTTTTGGGGTACCAGATCCAACAATGAGCAGTTCTTC. Translating gives CASSFWGTRSNNEQFF. The genes are TRBV5-1 and TRBJ2-1, with D uncertain. From germline, CDR1 is SGHRS and CDR2 YFSETQ. V was clipped by 2 bases and J by 5 bases, with 17 bases between them. The CDR3 extends over 16 amino acids.

The chain couples TRBV5-5 to TRBJ1-1; D unresolved. Germline V CDR1 and CDR2: SGHKS, YYEKEE (reference sequence). Trimming pared 0 bases from V and 8 bases from J, leaving 11 bases between. The CDR3 contains 13 residues. The CDR3 nucleotides are TGTGCCAGCAGCTTGGTGGCAACTTACGAAGCTTTCTTT. Translating it yields CASSLVATYEAFF. The variable domain in full, completed from reference TRBV5-5 and TRBJ1-1, reads DAGVTQSPTHLIKTRGQQVTLRCSPISGHKSVSWYQQVLGQGPQFIFQYYEKEERGRGNFPDRFSARQFPNYSSELNVNALLLGDSALYLCASSLVATYEAFFGQGTRLTVV.

As DNA, the CDR3 is TGTGCCAGCAGCTCCACAGGGGGTGGGACAGATACGCAGTATTTT. This sequence encodes CASSSTGGGTDTQYF. The chain links TRBV7-3 to TRBJ2-3; TRBD1 aligns across 8 bases. The CDR3 is made up of 15 amino acids. CDR1 is SGHTA, CDR2 FQGTGA, per germline. V trimming: 4 bases; J trimming: 3 bases; junction bases outside the gene matches: 6.

V is TRBV11-3 and J is TRBJ1-4; 8 nucleotides line up with TRBD1. Trimming at V came to 4 bases and at J to 8 bases, leaving 9 bases not matched to a gene. CDR3 length: 15 amino acids. CDR1 is SGHNT, CDR2 YENEEA, per germline. In DNA form, the CDR3 reads TGTGCCAGCAGCTCCGAAGACAGGGGACGCGAAAAACTGTTTTTT. Translation gives CASSSEDRGREKLFF.

The chain joins TRBV6-1 to TRBJ1-2; 8 nucleotides match TRBD1. This CDR3 is 18 amino acids long. The V gene end was trimmed by 4 bases and the J gene end by 7 bases; junction bases not matched to a gene: 20. Per germline, CDR1 MNHNS and CDR2 SASEGT. The CDR3 coding sequence is TGTGCCAGCAGTGGAAGGGAGGTATTCTTTCAGGGGGCGAGTGGCTACACCTTC. This codes for CASSGREVFFQGASGYTF.

The table lists this clone with a few counts. The rearrangement joins TRBV5-1 to TRBJ2-7, with D perhaps being TRBD1 or TRBD2 (6 bases each). With 0 bases removed from V and 5 bases from J, the gap between germline ends came to 15 bases. CDR3 length equals 15 residues. Germline CDR1 and CDR2: SGHRS and YFSETQ. The CDR3 loop is CASSLVTGALHEQYF. Here the CDR3 DNA reads TGCGCCAGCAGCTTGGTAACGGGGGCGCTTCACGAGCAGTACTTC.

V and J are TRBV13 and TRBJ1-1; perhaps TRBD1 as D (6 bases). V gave up 5 bases and J gave up 5 bases, with 27 bases separating them. Germline lookup yields CDR1 PRHDT and CDR2 FYEKMQ (reference sequence). This CDR3 comprises 18 residues. This CDR3 is CASSHNTNKKTGWTEAFF. The CDR3 nucleotides read TGTGCCAGCAGCCACAATACCAACAAGAAGACAGGTTGGACTGAAGCTTTCTTT.

The rearrangement joins TRBV19 to TRBJ1-1; D is perhaps TRBD1 (5 bases). Germline V gene lookup returns CDR1 LNHDA and CDR2 SQIVND (reference sequence). The V gene lost 2 bases and the J gene lost 1 base, with 8 bases spanning the gap. CDR3 length: 14 amino acids. The CDR3 sequence: CASSIQGWNTEAFF. The CDR3, as DNA: TGTGCCAGTAGTATACAGGGTTGGAACACTGAAGCTTTCTTT.

The chain couples TRBV5-1 to TRBJ2-3; 8 nucleotides agree with TRBD1. The germline gives CDR1 SGHRS, CDR2 YFSETQ. The V segment lost 4 bases and the J segment 0 bases; nucleotides outside the gene matches: 7. CDR3 length equals 16 residues. This CDR3 is CASSDQDRASTDTQYF. The CDR3 DNA reads TGCGCCAGCAGCGACCAGGACAGGGCCAGCACAGATACGCAGTATTTT.

The chain recombines TRBV7-3 with TRBJ2-3; no reliable D call. The CDR3 covers 14 residues. The V gene lost 3 bases and the J gene lost 1 base, with 8 bases spanning the gap. In germline, CDR1 is SGHTA, CDR2 FQGTGA. In nucleotides, the CDR3 is TGTGCCAGCAGCTTTGGTGCAGGCACAGATACGCAGTATTTT. This sequence encodes CASSFGAGTDTQYF.

This clone was found a few times. The CDR3 coding sequence is TGTGCCAGCAGCCCGCCTGAACAGGATGGCTACACCTTC. Translation gives CASSPPEQDGYTF. The chain is built from TRBV5-4 and TRBJ1-2; D might be TRBD1 (5 bases). Germline CDR1 is SGHNT and CDR2 is YYREEE (reference sequence). This CDR3 spans 13 amino acids. The V end was cut by 4 bases, the J end by 6 bases, with 13 bases between.

This clone was detected once. The chain has TRBV11-3 and TRBJ2-5; D may be TRBD2 (6 bases). Germline V gene sequence: CDR1 SGHNT, CDR2 YENEEA. V lost 1 base and J lost 5, with 14 bases in between. This CDR3 region has 15 residues. DNA of the CDR3: TGTGCCAGCAGCTTAGTCACTAGCCGGCGGGAGACCCAGTACTTC. Residues: CASSLVTSRRETQYF.

This chain links TRBV6-1 with TRBJ2-3; D remains unclear. The CDR3 consists of 13 residues. The V and J ends lost 8 bases and 4 bases respectively, with 13 bases between them. Germline V gene lookup returns CDR1 MNHNS and CDR2 SASEGT. The CDR3 coding sequence is TGTGCCAGCGGCTTATCCGTCCCAGATACGCAGTATTTT. This sequence encodes CASGLSVPDTQYF.

V gene TRBV27 combines with J gene TRBJ2-1; no clear D gene. From germline, CDR1 is MNHEY and CDR2 SMNVEV (reference sequence). The CDR3 sequence is 13 residues long. The V end was cut by 6 bases, the J end by 6 bases, with 12 bases between. CDR3 region: CASRALRPNEQFF. The CDR3 DNA reads as TGTGCCAGCAGGGCTCTGAGGCCCAATGAGCAGTTCTTC.

This chain's CDR3 is CASHRVYSNQPQHF. The CDR3 nucleotides are TGTGCCAGCCACAGGGTATATAGCAATCAGCCCCAGCATTTT. The chain couples TRBV7-2 to TRBJ1-5; a weak D match, TRBD1 (6 bases). The CDR3 covers 14 residues. Germline CDR1 and CDR2: SGHTA and FQGNSA. V lost 8 bases and J 0 bases, leaving 11 bases between the germline ends.

This chain links TRBV4-1 with TRBJ2-4; D remains unclear. This CDR3 is built from 15 residues. The V end was cut by 3 bases, the J end by 0 bases, with 9 bases between. Germline CDR1 is MGHRA and CDR2 is YSYEKL. CDR3 region: CASSHLTLAKNIQYF. The CDR3 coding sequence is TGCGCCAGCAGCCACTTGACCCTAGCCAAAAACATTCAGTACTTC.

The rearrangement joins TRBV6-1 to TRBJ1-5; D remains unclear. From germline, CDR1 is MNHNS and CDR2 SASEGT. V lost 3 bases, J lost 4 bases, and 10 bases lay in between. This CDR3 comprises 14 residues. CDR3 nucleotide sequence: TGTGCCAGCAGTGATTTAGGAGGGAATCAGCCCCAGCATTTT. Translating gives CASSDLGGNQPQHF.

J is TRBJ2-3 and V is TRBV21-1; the table's TRBD2 call for D was not verified on the DNA. TRBV21-1 corresponds to a pseudogene. The CDR3 extends over 16 amino acids. The CDR3 DNA reads as TGTGCCAGCAGCATCCGACTAGCGGGGGACACAGATACGCAGTATTTT. This sequence encodes CASSIRLAGDTDTQYF.

The chain joins TRBV2 to TRBJ2-1; 8 bases agree with TRBD2. The V segment lost 2 bases and the J segment 0 bases; nucleotides outside the gene matches: 12. This CDR3 spans 19 amino acids. Germline-derived CDR1 and CDR2 are SNHLY and FYNNEI. CDR3 coding DNA: TGTGCCAGCAGTGAATCTTTAGCGGGGCCTCTAAGCTCCTACAATGAGCAGTTCTTC. Protein product: CASSESLAGPLSSYNEQFF.

V and J are TRBV5-8 and TRBJ2-7, with 10 bases fitting TRBD1. The CDR3 runs to 14 residues. The trim removed 0 bases at V and 6 bases at J, leaving 3 bases unmatched. In germline, CDR1 is SGHTS, CDR2 YDEGEE. The CDR3 region is CASSLGDRGFEQYF. The DNA for the CDR3 is TGTGCCAGCAGCTTGGGGGACAGGGGATTCGAGCAGTACTTC.

This clone was picked up one time. V is TRBV21-1 and J is TRBJ1-5; TRBD1, as called in the table, went unchecked against the DNA. TRBV21-1 is a pseudogene locus. CDR3 size: 15 residues. Written as DNA, the CDR3 is TGTGCCAGCAGCGAAACAGGGGGCCTGAGGCAGCCCCAGCATTTT. Translation gives CASSETGGLRQPQHF.

V is TRBV18 and J is TRBJ2-7, with a weak D call TRBD1 (5 bases). V lost 3 bases to trimming and J lost 2 bases, with 8 bases between them. This CDR3 region has 13 residues. Germline-derived CDR1 and CDR2 are KGHSH and LQKENI. The CDR3 region has the DNA TGTGCCAGCTCACCTCCGACAGCCTACGAGCAGTACTTC. Translating it yields CASSPPTAYEQYF.

This chain joins TRBV19 and TRBJ2-6, with 8 bases identical to TRBD1. Losses at the gene ends were 5 bases for V and 0 bases for J; bases not matched to a gene: 9. This CDR3 is 18 amino acids long. In germline, CDR1 is LNHDA, CDR2 SQIVND (reference sequence). This CDR3 is CASSPRQGLDSGANVLTF. The CDR3, as DNA: TGTGCCAGTAGTCCTCGACAGGGGCTGGACTCTGGGGCCAACGTCCTGACTTTC.